The 32 T cell receptor beta chains below come from one sample, sequenced in a study of T cells in Graves' hyperthyroidism and ophthalmopathy. Amplification of TCR beta CDR3 regions was performed using RNA transcripts as template. HTBI primers were the set used in a first-round RT-PCR of the TCR CDR3. A single record per CDR3 protein comes from TCRdb applying MiXCR to the multiplex PCR reads. The sample lists 350,000 to 400,000 distinct CDR3 sequences, about 18% occurring once. What was sequenced was blood. The receptors come from a man aged 18 to 29 with Graves' ophthalmopathy.

This clonotype has a count of ten or more. This chain joins TRBV12-3 or TRBV12-4 and TRBJ2-7; possibly TRBD2 for D (5 bases). Trimming cost V 1 base and J 5 bases, with 15 bases left between them. The CDR3 extends over 15 amino acids. CDR3 in amino acids: CASSLGVEVGNEQYF. The CDR3 DNA reads as TGTGCCAGCAGTTTAGGTGTGGAGGTTGGCAACGAGCAGTACTTC.

This clonotype was seen many times. The genes are TRBV18 and TRBJ1-1; D not certain. V was pared by 1 base and J by 0 bases, with 6 bases between. This CDR3 has 14 amino acids. Germline CDR1 and CDR2: KGHSH and LQKENI. The CDR3 is CASSPQPMNTEAFF. As DNA, the CDR3 is TGTGCCAGCTCACCACAGCCCATGAACACTGAAGCTTTCTTT.

This clonotype was detected many times. The chain has TRBV5-1 and TRBJ1-1; TRBD1 is a possible D gene (5 bases). V was clipped by 3 bases and J by 6 bases, with 15 bases between them. Germline V CDR1 and CDR2: SGHRS, YFSETQ. This CDR3 has 14 residues. This CDR3 is CASSWTSSGPEAFF. The CDR3 region has the DNA TGCGCCAGCAGCTGGACCTCCTCGGGGCCTGAAGCTTTCTTT. The entire variable domain, with the rest obtained from reference TRBV5-1 and TRBJ1-1, is as follows: KAGVTQTPRYLIKTRGQQVTLSCSPISGHRSVSWYQQTPGQGLQFLFEYFSETQRNKGNFPGRFSGRQFSNSRSEMNVSTLELGDSALYLCASSWTSSGPEAFFGQGTRLTVV.

This clonotype was seen ten or more times. This chain joins TRBV6-1 and TRBJ2-3; 11 nucleotides line up with TRBD2. The CDR3 has 15 residues. Looked up from germline, CDR1 is MNHNS and CDR2 is SASEGT. With 4 bases clipped from V and 2 bases from J, the junction kept 2 bases outside the gene matches. This CDR3 is CASSASGGHTDTQYF. The CDR3 bases are TGTGCCAGCAGTGCTAGCGGGGGGCACACAGATACGCAGTATTTT.

Remarks on this clonotype: A much larger clone sits a single nucleotide away, making a read error possible. V usage is TRBV2 and J usage is TRBJ2-2; a weak D match, TRBD1 (6 bases). This CDR3 contains 14 residues. The V end was cut by 5 bases, the J end by 5 bases, with 12 bases between. CDR1 and CDR2 from the germline V gene are SNHLY and FYNNEI. Here the CDR3 reads CASSLPGVTGELFF. The CDR3 DNA follows: TGTGCCAGCAGTCTCCCAGGGGTGACCGGGGAGCTGTTTTTT.

This clonotype showed up many times. The chain has TRBV27 and TRBJ2-7, with no clear D. V was clipped by 5 bases and J by 3 bases, with 14 bases between them. The CDR3 runs 14 residues. The germline V gene has CDR1 MNHEY and CDR2 SMNVEV (reference sequence). The CDR3 sequence is CASSRRESGYEQYF. Written as DNA, the CDR3 is TGTGCCAGCAGTAGAAGGGAATCTGGCTACGAGCAGTACTTC.

This clonotype was counted ten times or more. V usage is TRBV12-3 or TRBV12-4 and J usage is TRBJ2-5, with TRBD1 as a possible D gene (6 bases). The CDR3 is 13 residues long. Trimming stripped 6 bases from V and 3 bases from J, with 11 bases between. CDR3 sequence (DNA): TGTGCCAGCAGACGGGCAGGGGAAGAGACCCAGTACTTC. The encoded protein is CASRRAGEETQYF.

The CDR3 here is CASSDRRGYGYTF. The DNA for the CDR3 is TGTGCCAGCAGTGACAGGAGGGGCTATGGCTACACCTTC. The rearrangement joins TRBV6-1 to TRBJ1-2, with D perhaps matching TRBD1 (5 bases). Trimming shortened V by 3 bases and J by 4 bases, and 9 bases separated the two germline ends. The CDR3 covers 13 residues. Per germline, CDR1 MNHNS and CDR2 SASEGT.

This clonotype was seen only a few times. Here the CDR3 reads CSAREEQGVGRNQPQHF. The CDR3 DNA reads TGCAGTGCTAGAGAGGAACAGGGGGTAGGTCGCAATCAGCCCCAGCATTTT. The genes are TRBV20-1 and TRBJ1-5; 8 positions agree with TRBD1. The J segment lost 2 bases and the V segment lost 0 bases, leaving 9 bases of the junction unmatched. CDR3 length: 17 residues. Germline lookup yields CDR1 DFQATT and CDR2 SNEGSKA (reference sequence).

This clonotype occurred many times. The CDR3 sequence: CASMRGLETQYF. The CDR3 DNA reads as TGTGCCAGCATGAGGGGGTTGGAGACCCAGTACTTC. The chain has TRBV2 and TRBJ2-5; TRBD1 might be the D (6 bases). V was trimmed by 7 bases and J by 5 bases, leaving 11 bases between them. The CDR3 contains 12 residues. Germline values: CDR1 SNHLY, CDR2 FYNNEI.

This chain links TRBV11-2 with TRBJ1-3; perhaps TRBD1 as D (5 bases). In germline, CDR1 is SGHAT, CDR2 FQNNGV. This CDR3 region has 14 residues. Trimming removed 4 bases from V and 8 bases from J, with 15 bases in between. DNA for the CDR3: TGTGCCAGCAGCTGGGACGGGGGAGCAGACACCATATATTTT. Protein: CASSWDGGADTIYF.

The chain recombines TRBV10-3 with TRBJ2-2, with 7 positions matching TRBD2. Germline CDR1 and CDR2: ENHRY and SYGVKD. The junction had 14 bases not matched to a gene; V was cut back by 4 bases and J by 0 bases. The CDR3 has 19 residues. The DNA of the CDR3 is TGTGCCATCAGTGCCCTTGGGGGGGGGAACCCTACGAACACCGGGGAGCTGTTTTTT. It is translated as CAISALGGGNPTNTGELFF.

Note on this clonotype: Sequence at one end of the junction differs from germline and may be a read error. This chain uses TRBV5-5 with TRBJ2-2; 8 bases are a match to TRBD1. The germline gives CDR1 SGHKS, CDR2 YYEKEE (reference sequence). The CDR3 length is 14 residues. CDR3 DNA: TGCGCCAGCAGTCCGACAGGGGCTTCCGGGGAGCTGTTTTTT. Encoded protein: CASSPTGASGELFF.

V gene TRBV10-3 combines with J gene TRBJ1-1, with TRBD1 matching over 9 bases. The CDR3 is made up of 14 amino acids. From germline, CDR1 is ENHRY and CDR2 SYGVKD. V dropped 0 bases and J dropped 4; count of bases not matched to a gene: 0. As DNA, the CDR3 is TGTGCCATCAGTGAGTCGGGACAGGGCACTGAAGCTTTCTTT. Its translation: CAISESGQGTEAFF.

The J gene is TRBJ1-2, the V gene TRBV6-1, with no clear D. Trimming removed 10 bases from V and 4 bases from J, with 19 bases in between. From germline, CDR1 is MNHNS and CDR2 SASEGT. This CDR3 has 14 residues. This CDR3 reads CATCDRVGSYGYTF. The CDR3 coding sequence is TGTGCCACCTGCGACCGAGTCGGCTCCTATGGCTACACCTTC.

This clonotype was picked up many times. The chain has TRBV6-5 and TRBJ2-7; possible D gene TRBD1, 6 bases. The CDR3 is made up of 15 amino acids. Germline values: CDR1 MNHEY, CDR2 SVGAGI. The V end lost 2 bases, the J end lost 3 bases, and 14 bases lay between the germline ends. In DNA, the CDR3 is TGTGCCAGCAGTTACGGATCCAGGGGAATCTACGAGCAGTACTTC. This translates into CASSYGSRGIYEQYF.

The rearrangement links TRBV6-1 to TRBJ1-5; possibly TRBD1 for D (5 bases). V dropped 4 bases and J dropped 4 bases, with 11 bases sitting between them. This CDR3 is 14 amino acids long. CDR1 is MNHNS, CDR2 SASEGT, per germline. As DNA, the CDR3 is TGTGCCAGCAGTGCGGGGGTTCGTAATCAGCCCCAGCATTTT. It is translated as CASSAGVRNQPQHF.

The chain carries TRBV5-5 and TRBJ1-4; D uncertain. There are 14 residues in the CDR3. V gave up 0 bases and J gave up 8 bases, with 11 bases separating them. Germline lookup yields CDR1 SGHKS and CDR2 YYEKEE (reference sequence). CDR3 sequence: CASSLVVGSEKLFF. CDR3 bases: TGTGCCAGCAGCTTGGTAGTTGGCAGCGAAAAACTGTTTTTT.

This clonotype occurred a few times. The chain employs TRBV14 and TRBJ1-2; 10 bases agree with TRBD1. The CDR3 covers 17 residues. V shed 4 bases, J shed 0 bases, and the junction held 8 bases outside the gene matches. Germline values: CDR1 SGHDN, CDR2 FVKESK. CDR3 residues: CASSPWDRGQANYGYTF. The CDR3 DNA sequence: TGTGCCAGCAGCCCTTGGGACAGGGGTCAAGCTAACTATGGCTACACCTTC.

This clonotype showed up many times. This chain connects TRBV7-4 to TRBJ1-2; 8 nucleotides agree with TRBD1. Germline V lookup: CDR1 SGHVT, CDR2 SQSDAQ. With V trimmed by 4 bases and J by 0 bases, 7 bases remained unmatched. The CDR3 is 16 residues long. In DNA, the CDR3 is TGTGCCAGCAGCTCTCGATCGACAGGGGCTAACTATGGCTACACCTTC. This codes for CASSSRSTGANYGYTF.

This chain links TRBV18 with TRBJ2-3, with 9 bases identical to TRBD1. V dropped 0 bases and J dropped 2; count of bases not matched to a gene: 3. CDR3 length: 16 residues. CDR1 is KGHSH, CDR2 LQKENI, per germline. The CDR3 bases are TGTGCCAGCTCACCACCTAGGGACAGGGCCACAGATACGCAGTATTTT. This encodes CASSPPRDRATDTQYF.

This clonotype was picked up many times. This chain connects TRBV2 to TRBJ1-1; 7 bases are a match to TRBD1. The length of the CDR3 is 17 residues. The germline V gene encodes CDR1 SNHLY and CDR2 FYNNEI. The ends lost 6 bases at V and 0 bases at J; junction bases unmatched: 13. CDR3 DNA: TGTGCCAGCAGGCACAGGGGTCAGGGCCGAATGAACACTGAAGCTTTCTTT. Residues: CASRHRGQGRMNTEAFF.

The chain employs TRBV25-1 and TRBJ1-2, with D hard to call. Trimming left V 5 bases short and J 8 bases short, with 15 bases between. The CDR3 contains 13 residues. Per germline, CDR1 MGHDK and CDR2 SYGVNS. In DNA form, the CDR3 reads TGTGCCAGCAGTCGGACGGGCCTTGGGGGCTACACCTTC. It encodes CASSRTGLGGYTF.

This clonotype was seen ten or more times. The CDR3, as DNA: TGTGCCAGCAGTTTGCGGGGAGGAAATGAAAAACTGTTTTTT. Its translation is CASSLRGGNEKLFF. The chain employs TRBV12-3 or TRBV12-4 and TRBJ1-4, with unresolved D. The ends were cut back, 3 bases at V and 5 bases at J, with 10 bases in the middle. The CDR3 runs to 14 residues.

This clonotype was observed a few times. The rearrangement joins TRBV12-3 or TRBV12-4 to TRBJ1-1; possibly TRBD1 for D (5 bases). V shed 3 bases and J shed 6 bases, with 17 bases lying between them. CDR3 length: 15 amino acids. CDR3: CASSFRAGLSPEAFF. The DNA of the CDR3 is TGTGCCAGCAGTTTCAGGGCAGGCCTCTCCCCTGAAGCTTTCTTT.

This clonotype was observed many times. The rearrangement links TRBV3-1 to TRBJ1-5; D may be TRBD1 (6 bases). Germline V gives CDR1 LGHDT, CDR2 YNNKEL (reference sequence). This CDR3 contains 14 residues. Between the trimmed V and J ends, which lost 1 base and 7 bases, there was a span of 11 bases. The CDR3 region is CASSQVGASQPQHF. The CDR3 DNA reads as TGTGCCAGCAGCCAAGTGGGGGCCTCGCAGCCCCAGCATTTT.

This clonotype was seen ten or more times. V usage is TRBV9 and J usage is TRBJ2-1; 9 bases match TRBD2. The CDR3 extends over 16 amino acids. Looked up from germline, CDR1 is SGDLS and CDR2 is YYNGEE. Germline trimming cut 0 bases from V and 3 bases from J; bases unmatched to any gene: 4. CDR3 nucleotide sequence: TGTGCCAGCAGCGTAGAGGTTAGCGGGGGCTACAATGAGCAGTTCTTC. Protein product: CASSVEVSGGYNEQFF.

The chain is built from TRBV3-1 and TRBJ2-7; TRBD2 matches at 8 bases. CDR3 size: 14 residues. V gave up 1 base and J gave up 3 bases; unmatched junction bases: 2. Germline CDR1 LGHDT, CDR2 YNNKEL (reference sequence). The CDR3 reads CASSQGAGGYEQYF. The CDR3, as DNA: TGTGCCAGCAGCCAAGGGGCGGGGGGCTACGAGCAGTACTTC.

The CDR3 DNA is TGTGCCAGCAGTTACTCGTGGGGTAGTGGGGCCTACGAGCAGTACTTC. This gives the protein CASSYSWGSGAYEQYF. V and J are TRBV6-2 or TRBV6-3 and TRBJ2-7; D is undetermined. The CDR3 sequence is 16 residues long. Germline loops: CDR1 MNHEY, CDR2 SVGEGT. Between the trimmed V and J ends, which lost 0 bases and 2 bases, there was a span of 14 bases.

This CDR3 reads CATSRGTGPSGYTF. CDR3 sequence (DNA): TGTGCCACCAGCAGAGGTACAGGGCCAAGCGGCTACACCTTC. The chain is built from TRBV15 and TRBJ1-2; D perhaps matches TRBD1 (6 bases). Germline CDR1 and CDR2: LNHNV and YYDKDF (reference sequence). This CDR3 comprises 14 residues. V was pared by 1 base and J by 8 bases, with 14 bases between.

This chain links TRBV5-1 with TRBJ1-1; D may be TRBD1 (5 bases). Trimming removed 2 bases at V and 4 bases at J, with 9 bases between. Germline V lookup: CDR1 SGHRS, CDR2 YFSETQ. The CDR3 consists of 13 residues. CDR3 sequence (DNA): TGCGCCAGCAGCTTTGACAGTGGCACTGAAGCTTTCTTT. It is translated as CASSFDSGTEAFF.

Ten or more counts support this clonotype. The V and J genes are TRBV5-1 and TRBJ2-3; 11 bases fit TRBD1. The CDR3 is 16 residues long. Germline CDR1 reads SGHRS; CDR2 reads YFSETQ. The junction had 7 bases not matched to a gene; V was cut back by 4 bases and J by 3 bases. The CDR3 region is CASSLGQGAGTDTQYF. The CDR3 DNA sequence: TGCGCCAGCAGCCTCGGACAGGGGGCAGGAACAGATACGCAGTATTTT. The full variable domain, in which reference TRBV5-1 and TRBJ2-3 provide the parts outside the CDR3, is KAGVTQTPRYLIKTRGQQVTLSCSPISGHRSVSWYQQTPGQGLQFLFEYFSETQRNKGNFPGRFSGRQFSNSRSEMNVSTLELGDSALYLCASSLGQGAGTDTQYFGPGTRLTVL.